The next 30 T cell receptor beta chains were all read from a single sample in a study of T cell responses to AZD1222 COVID-19 vaccine. Data came from immunoSEQ multiplex PCR; TCRdb stores just in-frame clones and leaves some out. Here the sample spans roughly 150,000 clones, 84% being singletons. This specimen consisted of peripheral blood, obtained on day 0 of AZD1222 vaccination. The receptor set was obtained from an adult in good health.

The chain combines TRBV7-6 with TRBJ2-2; 11 bases fit TRBD2. The ends lost 5 bases at V and 2 bases at J; junction bases unmatched: 7. In germline, CDR1 is SGHVS, CDR2 FNYEAQ. This CDR3 is built from 17 residues. CDR3 protein: CASSPRTSGPNTGELFF. In DNA form, the CDR3 reads TGTGCCAGCAGCCCGCGGACTAGCGGGCCTAACACCGGGGAGCTGTTTTTT.

This chain uses TRBV4-1 with TRBJ2-1; the match to TRBD1 covers 7 bases. This CDR3 is built from 12 residues. Losses at the gene ends were 3 bases for V and 9 bases for J; bases not matched to a gene: 2. CDR1 MGHRA and CDR2 YSYEKL come from the germline V gene. The CDR3: CASSHPGGEQFF. The CDR3 nucleotides read TGCGCCAGCAGCCACCCAGGGGGTGAGCAGTTCTTC.

J is TRBJ2-1 and V is TRBV11-2; D remains ambiguous. Per germline, CDR1 SGHAT and CDR2 FQNNGV. The CDR3 runs to 12 residues. V lost 5 bases, J lost 8 bases, and 10 bases lay in between. In DNA form, the CDR3 reads TGTGCCAGCAGCCTGACTTGGGATGAGCAGTTCTTC. Translated: CASSLTWDEQFF. The full variable domain, completed using reference TRBV11-2 and TRBJ2-1, is EAGVAQSPRYKIIEKRQSVAFWCNPISGHATLYWYQQILGQGPKLLIQFQNNGVVDDSQLPKDRFSAERLKGVDSTLKIQPAKLEDSAVYLCASSLTWDEQFFGPGTRLTVL.

V gene TRBV5-4 combines with J gene TRBJ2-7; D tentatively reads TRBD1 or TRBD2 (6 bases each). Germline V gives CDR1 SGHNT, CDR2 YYREEE (reference sequence). The CDR3 runs to 15 residues. Trimming took 0 bases from V and 5 from J, leaving 15 bases between them. CDR3 DNA sequence: TGTGCCAGCAGCTTGGAACAGGGAGGACTCCACGAGCAGTACTTC. Its protein product is CASSLEQGGLHEQYF.

V usage is TRBV7-8 and J usage is TRBJ1-2, with D uncertain. CDR1 SGHVS and CDR2 FQNEAQ come from the germline V gene. The CDR3 runs to 13 residues. Trimming left V 6 bases short and J 7 bases short, with 15 bases between. CDR3 residues: CASRPSASSGYTF. The CDR3 bases are TGTGCCAGCAGGCCCAGTGCCAGTTCTGGCTACACCTTC.

The chain links TRBV27 to TRBJ2-7; 8 nucleotides agree with TRBD2. Losses at the gene ends were 6 bases for V and 3 bases for J; bases not matched to a gene: 4. This CDR3 spans 13 amino acids. CDR1 and CDR2 (germline): MNHEY, SMNVEV (reference sequence). The CDR3 nucleotides are TGTGCCAGCAGGATCGGGGGGGACTACGAGCAGTACTTC. Its translation: CASRIGGDYEQYF.

The rearrangement uses TRBV29-1 and TRBJ2-1; either TRBD1 or TRBD2 may supply D (5 bases each). Germline CDR1 and CDR2: SQVTM and ANQGSEA. CDR3 size: 11 residues. V was cut by 7 bases and J by 7 bases, with 11 bases left in between. CDR3 in DNA: TGCAGCGCCGGGACGAATAATGAGCAGTTCTTC. It translates to CSAGTNNEQFF.

CDR3 sequence: CASSHRPEYYNSPLHF. CDR3 in DNA: TGTGCCAGCAGCCATCGTCCGGAGTACTATAATTCACCCCTCCACTTT. The chain is built from TRBV3-1 (or the pseudogene TRBV3-2) and TRBJ1-6; D remains unclear. CDR1 and CDR2 from the germline V gene are LGHDT and YNNKEL (reference sequence). V shed 3 bases and J shed 3 bases, with 12 bases lying between them. The CDR3 loop spans 16 amino acids.

This clone was seen a few times. The chain carries TRBV7-2 and TRBJ2-1; maybe TRBD1 (6 bases). The CDR3 spans 15 residues. Per the germline V gene, CDR1 is SGHTA and CDR2 is FQGNSA. Trimming removed 0 bases from V and 3 bases from J, with 9 bases in between. CDR3 coding DNA: TGTGCCAGCAGCTTAGCCAGGGGCCTCTACAATGAGCAGTTCTTC. It translates to CASSLARGLYNEQFF.

The chain employs TRBV29-1 and TRBJ2-1, with TRBD1 matching 11 bases. V was pared by 0 bases and J by 9 bases, with 4 bases of the junction left unmatched. This CDR3 is 14 amino acids long. The germline gives CDR1 SQVTM, CDR2 ANQGSEA. The CDR3 spells CSVEDRTGGREQFF. DNA of the CDR3: TGCAGCGTTGAAGACCGGACAGGGGGCCGTGAGCAGTTCTTC.

Points on this clone: Other DNA sequences in the same sample also yield this CDR3. V usage is TRBV19 and J usage is TRBJ1-1; D is uncertain. The V end lost 1 base, the J end lost 0 bases, and 6 bases lay between the germline ends. This CDR3 contains 14 residues. CDR1 LNHDA and CDR2 SQIVND come from the germline V gene (reference sequence). The CDR3 spells CASSIGGLNTEAFF. The CDR3, as DNA: TGTGCCAGTAGTATAGGAGGGTTGAACACTGAAGCTTTCTTT.

The chain couples TRBV18 to TRBJ1-1; D is unclear. The germline V gene encodes CDR1 KGHSH and CDR2 LQKENI. With 3 bases removed from V and 5 bases from J, the gap between germline ends came to 16 bases. The CDR3 length is 15 residues. As DNA, the CDR3 is TGTGCCAGCTCACCCCCCCGGGGTGAGAGTACTGAAGCTTTCTTT. This gives the protein CASSPPRGESTEAFF.

V gene TRBV3-1 (or the pseudogene TRBV3-2) combines with J gene TRBJ1-1; no definite D call. The length of the CDR3 is 11 residues. Germline V gene sequence: CDR1 LGHDT, CDR2 YNNKEL (reference sequence). Trimming removed 3 bases from V and 8 bases from J, with 7 bases in between. This CDR3 is CASSQSREAFF. The DNA of the CDR3 is TGTGCCAGCAGCCAGAGCAGGGAAGCTTTCTTT.

The chain recombines TRBV6-5 with TRBJ1-3; 9 bases match TRBD1. The length of the CDR3 is 15 residues. V dropped 6 bases and J dropped 0; count of bases not matched to a gene: 3. Germline lookup yields CDR1 MNHEY and CDR2 SVGAGI. CDR3 DNA sequence: TGTGCCAGCAGACCACAGGGGGCCTCTGGAAACACCATATATTTT. It specifies CASRPQGASGNTIYF.

V is TRBV6-5 and J is TRBJ1-5; no firm D call. The length of the CDR3 is 14 residues. The V end was cut by 0 bases, the J end by 4 bases, with 7 bases between. CDR1 MNHEY and CDR2 SVGAGI come from the germline V gene. DNA of the CDR3: TGTGCCAGCAGTTACTCGAAGTGGAATCAGCCCCAGCATTTT. It specifies CASSYSKWNQPQHF.

The chain is built from TRBV5-6 and TRBJ1-5; D is possibly TRBD1 (5 bases). The CDR3 has 14 residues. Germline CDR1 reads SGHDT; CDR2 reads YYEEEE. V gave up 1 base and J gave up 4 bases, with 9 bases separating them. CDR3 region: CASSLLRGNQPQHF. DNA of the CDR3: TGTGCCAGCAGCTTGTTGAGGGGTAATCAGCCCCAGCATTTT.

The chain couples TRBV7-3 to TRBJ2-1; 12 bases are shared with TRBD1. This CDR3 is built from 16 residues. Germline-derived CDR1 and CDR2 are SGHTA and FQGTGA. Losses at the gene ends were 6 bases for V and 7 bases for J; bases not matched to a gene: 10. As DNA, the CDR3 is TGTGCCAGCAGTCTTAGGTCGGGACAGGGGGCGAATGAGCAGTTCTTC. It is translated as CASSLRSGQGANEQFF.

This clone was counted only a few times. The chain is built from TRBV3-1 (or the pseudogene TRBV3-2) and TRBJ1-6, with a weak D call TRBD1 (5 bases). V was pared by 4 bases and J by 8 bases, with 18 bases between. From germline, CDR1 is LGHDT and CDR2 YNNKEL (reference sequence). This CDR3 spans 16 amino acids. The CDR3 spells CASSLQTTGTHSPLHF. The CDR3 bases are TGTGCCAGCAGCCTACAGACCACCGGGACGCATTCACCCCTCCACTTT.

The rearrangement uses TRBV27 and TRBJ1-3, with no clear D. Trimming took off 2 bases at V and 4 bases at J, with 3 bases between the two ends. The CDR3 has 12 amino acids. Germline CDR1 is MNHEY and CDR2 is SMNVEV (reference sequence). This CDR3 reads CASSLDGNTIYF. The CDR3 coding sequence is TGTGCCAGCAGTTTAGACGGAAACACCATATATTTT.

V and J are TRBV28 and TRBJ1-2; possibly TRBD1 for D (5 bases). Trimming pared 2 bases from V and 5 bases from J, leaving 12 bases between. Per germline, CDR1 MDHEN and CDR2 SYDVKM. This CDR3 is 14 amino acids long. The CDR3: CASSLDRSYYGYTF. Written as DNA, the CDR3 is TGTGCCAGCAGTTTAGACAGAAGTTATTATGGCTACACCTTC.

By frequency in the sample, this clone is medium-sized. The chain is built from TRBV3-1 (or the pseudogene TRBV3-2) and TRBJ1-1, with 7 bases that match TRBD1. The CDR3 covers 16 residues. Germline-derived CDR1 and CDR2 are LGHDT and YNNKEL (reference sequence). Losses at the gene ends were 0 bases for V and 6 bases for J; bases not matched to a gene: 10. CDR3 sequence reads: CASSQEVTTGKPEAFF. The CDR3 nucleotides read TGTGCCAGCAGCCAAGAGGTAACGACAGGGAAACCTGAAGCTTTCTTT.

Note on this clone: Within the sample, other DNA sequences also encode this same CDR3. The chain uses TRBV28 and TRBJ1-4; D gene ambiguous. The CDR3 runs 14 residues. The V and J ends lost 6 bases and 2 bases respectively, with 10 bases between them. The germline V gene encodes CDR1 MDHEN and CDR2 SYDVKM. The CDR3 DNA reads TGTGCCAGCAGCCTGGGTGGGACTAATGAAAAACTGTTTTTT. This translates into CASSLGGTNEKLFF.

The rearrangement links TRBV12-3 or TRBV12-4 to TRBJ2-5; D is perhaps TRBD2 (6 bases). The CDR3 extends over 13 amino acids. Trimming stripped 4 bases from V and 4 bases from J, with 10 bases between. CDR3 coding DNA: TGTGCCAGCAGTTACACGGGGGTAGAGACCCAGTACTTC. This codes for CASSYTGVETQYF.

The V call is TRBV5-6, the J call TRBJ2-3; 14 bases are shared with TRBD2. Germline V gene lookup returns CDR1 SGHDT and CDR2 YYEEEE. The CDR3 covers 18 residues. Germline trimming cut 2 bases from V and 1 base from J; bases unmatched to any gene: 6. This chain's CDR3 is CASSFYSGLAGGTDTQYF. In DNA, the CDR3 is TGTGCCAGCAGCTTCTACTCGGGACTAGCGGGGGGCACAGATACGCAGTATTTT.

This clone has just one count. The chain carries TRBV4-1 and TRBJ2-7; 8 nucleotides align to TRBD1. The CDR3 has 15 amino acids. Trimming at V came to 2 bases and at J to 0 bases, leaving 3 bases not matched to a gene. Germline CDR1 is MGHRA and CDR2 is YSYEKL. The CDR3, as DNA: TGCGCCAGCAGCCAACCGACAGGGGCCTCCTACGAGCAGTACTTC. This translates into CASSQPTGASYEQYF.

V is TRBV6-5 and J is TRBJ2-7; tentative D call: TRBD1 (5 bases). The CDR3 runs to 14 residues. Germline-derived CDR1 and CDR2 are MNHEY and SVGAGI. Trimming stripped 2 bases from V and 4 bases from J, with 12 bases between. The CDR3 reads CASSYGAGKYEQYF. CDR3 nucleotides: TGTGCCAGCAGTTACGGGGCAGGGAAATACGAGCAGTACTTC.

The chain joins TRBV7-6 to TRBJ1-3, with 7 bases matching TRBD1. This CDR3 contains 17 residues. With 5 bases clipped from V and 0 bases from J, the junction kept 10 bases outside the gene matches. Germline CDR1 is SGHVS and CDR2 is FNYEAQ. In nucleotides, the CDR3 is TGTGCCAGCAGCCCCCTGACAGGGCCTCTCTCTGGAAACACCATATATTTT. Translated, it gives CASSPLTGPLSGNTIYF.

The chain combines TRBV5-1 with TRBJ1-2, with a weak D call TRBD1 (5 bases). V was pared by 6 bases and J by 6 bases, with 18 bases between. Germline-derived CDR1 and CDR2 are SGHRS and YFSETQ. CDR3 size: 14 residues. CDR3 sequence (DNA): TGCGCCAGCACCCTGGGGGGTAAGGATAATGGCTACACCTTC. Its translation is CASTLGGKDNGYTF.

The CDR3 region is CASSSPGTLEAFF. CDR3 coding DNA: TGTGCCAGCAGTTCCCCCGGCACTCTCGAAGCTTTCTTT. The chain uses TRBV6-1 and TRBJ1-1; D is unresolved. This CDR3 has 13 amino acids. Germline CDR1 reads MNHNS; CDR2 reads SASEGT. V was trimmed by 5 bases and J by 8 bases, leaving 15 bases between them.

The CDR3 reads CASKASLGNYEQYF. The CDR3 nucleotides read TGTGCCAGCAAAGCATCCTTAGGGAACTACGAGCAGTACTTC. The chain employs TRBV6-5 and TRBJ2-7; the D is unclear. The V gene lost 7 bases and the J gene lost 3 bases, with 16 bases spanning the gap. The CDR3 contains 14 residues. Germline lookup yields CDR1 MNHEY and CDR2 SVGAGI.